This T cell receptor beta chain was identified during a study of blood T cell repertoires in COVID-19. V was clipped by 3 bases and J by 1 base, with 9 bases between them. Germline-derived CDR1 and CDR2 are LNHDA and SQIVND (reference sequence). CDR3 length equals 15 residues. Clones were sequenced by immunoSEQ multiplex PCR, and TCRdb holds only the in-frame ones, with some missing. The table lists 260,000 or so clones, around 88% of them singletons. The genes are TRBV19 and TRBJ1-4; no clear D. The TCR sequence derives from a woman between 40 and 50 years old with acute COVID-19. The sequencing sample was made of PBMCs or T cells enriched from blood (not recorded which). DNA of the CDR3: TGTGCCAGTAGTATGAGGGTGCAAACTAATGAAAAACTGTTTTTT. Translated, it gives CASSMRVQTNEKLFF.